This TCR beta chain appears in the sequencing data of a study of vaccination effects on CD4 cells after COVID-19. Germline loops: CDR1 LNHDA, CDR2 SQIVND (reference sequence). V was clipped by 7 bases and J by 10 bases, with 19 bases between them. This CDR3 comprises 14 residues. In the ViraFEST assay, antigen-specific CD4+ clonotypes were identified by expansion after peptide-pool stimulation. The culture ran for roughly ten days before CD4+ T cells were isolated. The vaccine recipients had no prior SARS-CoV-2 infection, with negative nucleocapsid antibodies. PBMC were cultured at under 2.5 million per well with approximately 9 IU/ml IL-2 and around 9 ug/ml peptides. IL-2 medium was substituted for half the medium on days 3 and 7. Findings of the study overall: Marked contraction was observed in infection-induced and vaccine-induced clones late after vaccination.

Regarding this clone: As yet, its antigen is unknown.

Libraries were prepared by immunoSEQ multiplex PCR; TCRdb keeps only in-frame clonotypes and omits some of them. The sample has about 61,000 clones, 81% seen once. The chain links TRBV19 to TRBJ1-4, with a weak D call TRBD1 (5 bases). This TCR came from a human donor who received a COVID-19 vaccine. Material: CD4+ T cells from PBMCs cultured with HCoV-229E spike peptides, obtained before COVID-19 vaccination. The CDR3 here is CASKTREGSAKLFF. The CDR3 DNA follows: TGTGCCAGTAAAACCAGGGAGGGATCGGCAAAACTGTTTTTT.